This T cell receptor beta chain was found in a study of blood T cell repertoires in COVID-19. Across the study: The origin of the acute and convalescent COVID-19 samples was the United States, Italy and Spain.

Trimming removed 5 bases from V and 5 bases from J; junction bases left unmatched: 8. The CDR3 has 15 residues. CDR1 MNHEY and CDR2 SVGAGI come from the germline V gene. In the study's own analysis: Researchers report that nucleated cell counts were estimated from reference gene primer amplification. TCRdb's table, derived via immunoSEQ multiplex PCR, lists solely in-frame clones and lacks some. V, J and clone size are taken as reported in that table, and D and trimming were inferred from the DNA itself. The sample shows around 240,000 clones, 70% to 90% of them seen only once. Participants, about 18 to 100 years old, spanned some 23 US areas. Categorization into cohorts depended on clinical history that participants reported.

V and J are TRBV6-5 and TRBJ2-5; 10 positions match TRBD2. The sequencing sample was made of PBMCs or T cells enriched from blood (not recorded which). The receptor's source is a man aged 50 to 60 who had been exposed to COVID-19. CDR3 bases: TGTGCCAGCAGTACAACTAGCGGGGTCGTCGAGACCCAGTACTTC. The encoded protein is CASSTTSGVVETQYF.